This TCR beta chain was identified in a study of blood T cell repertoires in COVID-19. For the study at large: Some COVID-19 samples were acute and others convalescent; all came from the United States, Italy and Spain.

V was trimmed by 3 bases and J by 2 bases, leaving 7 bases between them. The CDR3 length is 13 residues. CDR1 is SQVTM and CDR2 is ANQGSEA in the germline V gene. The authors' processing: Estimation of nucleated cell counts relied on the amplification of reference gene primers. Clones were read by immunoSEQ multiplex PCR, and TCRdb kept only the in-frame ones, dropping some. V and J calls plus clone size are reproduced from that table; the DNA served to infer D and trimming. The sample yields 150,000 to 200,000 clones, 79% seen once. This receptor was taken from a man between 60 and 70 years old with active or convalescent COVID-19. Sequenced sample: peripheral blood. The rearrangement links TRBV29-1 to TRBJ2-2; the D gene is possibly TRBD2 (6 bases). DNA of the CDR3: TGCAGCGTTGACGGGACTAACACCGGGGAGCTGTTTTTT. Residues: CSVDGTNTGELFF.